The sequence of this T cell receptor (beta chain) was determined in a study of low-dose radiotherapy and immunotherapy resistance in tumors. Whole-study context: It was 1 Gy per fraction every two weeks that Cohort 2 received, adding up to 13 Gy over 26 weeks. Intravenous administration to patients comprised nivolumab at 240 mg every two weeks and ipilimumab at 1 mg/kg every six weeks. Oral administration of aspirin 300 mg daily occurred for four cycles, commencing at cycle 1 day 1.

Time point of the sample: after trial treatment. Sample treatment: LDRT plus nivolumab, ipilimumab, low-dose cyclophosphamide and aspirin (RACIN trial). Both TCRalpha and TCRbeta chains were reverse transcribed with V-gene-specific primers. A roughly 20-cycle PCR with a constant-region primer and V-primer adapter amplified TCRs. Each CDR3 protein is one row after TCRdb ran MiXCR on the reads. The data hold more than 70,000 distinct CDR3 sequences, with approximately 22% observed a single time. The V end was cut by 7 bases, the J end by 6 bases, with 12 bases between. The CDR3 is 12 amino acids. The germline CDR1 and CDR2 sequences are MNHNY and SVGAGI (reference sequence). This clonotype was counted ten times or more.

This clonotype was sampled from a female donor with ovarian cancer. V usage is TRBV6-6 and J usage is TRBJ1-1, with D unresolved. Sequences were derived from PBMCs, sampled after low-dose radiotherapy plus immunotherapy. DNA of the CDR3: TGTGCCAGCACTATATCTCGGGCTGAAGCTTTCTTT. As protein: CASTISRAEAFF.